The sequence of this T cell receptor beta chain was determined in a study of blood T cell repertoires in COVID-19. The repertoire was sequenced with immunoSEQ multiplex PCR; TCRdb's copy has only in-frame clones and lacks some. The sample lists a few hundred thousand clones, roughly 91% occurring once. CDR1 is ENHRY, CDR2 SYGVKD, per germline. The V end was cut by 4 bases, the J end by 15 bases, with 13 bases between. This CDR3 is built from 11 residues. The sample was peripheral blood. The chain carries TRBV10-3 and TRBJ2-1; D unclear. The origin of this receptor is a woman between 35 and 50 years old who had recovered from COVID-19. CDR3 in DNA: TGTGCCATCAGTGGCCAGGCCGTGTGGTTCTTC. It encodes CAISGQAVWFF.